This T cell receptor (beta chain) appears in the sequencing data of a study of tumor and adjacent non-tumor tissue in lung cancer. No cell sorting was done before RNA was extracted from the tissue. Study-wide results and limits: Normal lung showed higher cumulative top 100 clone frequency than tumor.

A note on this clonotype: The antigen is undetermined.

With V trimmed by 11 bases and J by 2 bases, 17 bases remained unmatched. Per germline, CDR1 MNHEY and CDR2 SVGEGT. The CDR3 sequence is 18 residues long. The library came from three nested PCR rounds adapted from ARM-PCR protocols. A single record per CDR3 protein comes from TCRdb applying MiXCR to the multiplex PCR reads. This sample has 81,000 or so distinct CDR3 sequences, with roughly 80% found just once. This receptor was identified in a woman aged 50 to 60 with non-small cell lung cancer. Material for sequencing was lung tumor tissue. This chain connects TRBV6-2 or TRBV6-3 to TRBJ2-5; 13 bases match TRBD2. Here the CDR3 DNA reads TGTGCCCACAGGACTGACCGACTAGCGGGAGGAATGCAAGAGACCCAGTACTTC. Protein: CAHRTDRLAGGMQETQYF.